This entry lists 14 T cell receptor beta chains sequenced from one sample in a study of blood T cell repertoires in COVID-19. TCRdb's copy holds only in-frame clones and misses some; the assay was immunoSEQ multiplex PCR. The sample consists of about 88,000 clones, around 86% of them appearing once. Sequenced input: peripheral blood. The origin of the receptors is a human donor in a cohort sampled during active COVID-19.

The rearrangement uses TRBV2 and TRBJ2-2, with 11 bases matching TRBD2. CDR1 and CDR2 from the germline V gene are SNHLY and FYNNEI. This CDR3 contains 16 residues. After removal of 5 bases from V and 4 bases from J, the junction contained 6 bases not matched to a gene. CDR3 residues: CASSNSGGAGTGELFF. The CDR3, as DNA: TGTGCCAGCAGTAATAGCGGGGGGGCAGGCACCGGGGAGCTGTTTTTT.

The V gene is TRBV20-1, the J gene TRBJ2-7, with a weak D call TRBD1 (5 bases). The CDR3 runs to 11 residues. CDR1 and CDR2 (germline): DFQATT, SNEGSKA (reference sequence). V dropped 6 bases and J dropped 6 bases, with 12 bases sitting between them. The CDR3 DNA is TGCAGTGCGCCCCGACAGACCGAGCAGTACTTC. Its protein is CSAPRQTEQYF.

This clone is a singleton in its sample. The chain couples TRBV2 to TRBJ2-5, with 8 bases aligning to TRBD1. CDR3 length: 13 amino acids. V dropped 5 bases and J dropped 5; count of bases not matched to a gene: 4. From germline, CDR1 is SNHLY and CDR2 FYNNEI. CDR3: CASSRGQAETQYF. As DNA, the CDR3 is TGTGCCAGCAGTAGGGGACAGGCGGAGACCCAGTACTTC. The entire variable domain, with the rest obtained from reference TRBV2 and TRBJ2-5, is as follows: EPEVTQTPSHQVTQMGQEVILRCVPISNHLYFYWYRQILGQKVEFLVSFYNNEISEKSEIFDDQFSVERPDGSNFTLKIRSTKLEDSAMYFCASSRGQAETQYFGPGTRLLVL.

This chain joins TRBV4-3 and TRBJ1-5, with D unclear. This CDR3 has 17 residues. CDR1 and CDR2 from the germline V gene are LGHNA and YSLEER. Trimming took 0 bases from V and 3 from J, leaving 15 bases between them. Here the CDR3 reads CASSQDRREGPNQPQHF. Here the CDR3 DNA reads TGCGCCAGCAGCCAAGATCGGCGGGAAGGGCCCAATCAGCCCCAGCATTTT.

The CDR3 is CAISDIRTGSTGAFF. DNA for the CDR3: TGTGCCATCAGTGACATTCGGACAGGCTCAACGGGGGCTTTCTTT. This chain uses TRBV10-3 with TRBJ1-1; 7 positions agree with TRBD1. Looked up from germline, CDR1 is ENHRY and CDR2 is SYGVKD. The CDR3 covers 15 residues. V shed 3 bases and J 11 bases; nucleotides not matched to a gene: 15.

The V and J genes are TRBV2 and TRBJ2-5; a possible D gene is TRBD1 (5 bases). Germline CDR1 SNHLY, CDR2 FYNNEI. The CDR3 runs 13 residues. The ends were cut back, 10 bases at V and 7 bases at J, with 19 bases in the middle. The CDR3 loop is CAIDGQAGVTQYF. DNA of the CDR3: TGTGCCATCGATGGACAAGCCGGAGTGACCCAGTACTTC.

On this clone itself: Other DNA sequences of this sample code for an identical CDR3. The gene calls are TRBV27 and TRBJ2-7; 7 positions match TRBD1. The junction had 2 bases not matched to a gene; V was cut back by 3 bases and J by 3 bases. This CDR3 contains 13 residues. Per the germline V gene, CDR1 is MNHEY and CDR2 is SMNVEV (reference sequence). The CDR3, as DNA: TGTGCCAGCAGTTTGGCAGGGGGCTACGAGCAGTACTTC. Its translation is CASSLAGGYEQYF.

The CDR3 reads CASSVESGGREQYF. The CDR3 DNA reads as TGTGCCAGCAGCGTAGAGTCGGGGGGGCGCGAGCAGTACTTC. The chain links TRBV9 to TRBJ2-7; 8 bases are a match to TRBD2. CDR1 and CDR2 from the germline V gene are SGDLS and YYNGEE. The CDR3 is 14 residues long. The J segment lost 6 bases and the V segment lost 0 bases, leaving 5 bases of the junction unmatched.

The CDR3 here is CASCGETQYF. The CDR3 DNA follows: TGTGCCAGCTGCGGAGAGACCCAGTACTTC. This chain links TRBV7-8 with TRBJ2-5; D uncertain. Germline V gives CDR1 SGHVS, CDR2 FQNEAQ. V lost 8 bases to trimming and J lost 4 bases, with 5 bases between them. The CDR3 is made up of 10 amino acids.

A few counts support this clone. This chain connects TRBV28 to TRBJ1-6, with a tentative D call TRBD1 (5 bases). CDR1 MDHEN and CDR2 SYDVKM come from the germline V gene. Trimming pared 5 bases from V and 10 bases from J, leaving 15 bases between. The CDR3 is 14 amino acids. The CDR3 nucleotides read TGTGCCAGCAGTCGCGGGGGGGAAGGCTCACCCCTCCACTTT. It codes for CASSRGGEGSPLHF.

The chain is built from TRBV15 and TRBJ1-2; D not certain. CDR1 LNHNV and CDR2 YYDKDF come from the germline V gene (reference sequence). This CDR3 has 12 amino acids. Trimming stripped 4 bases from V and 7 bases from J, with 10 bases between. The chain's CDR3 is CATSNEGRGYTF. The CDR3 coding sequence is TGTGCCACCAGCAACGAGGGTCGTGGCTACACCTTC.

CDR3 sequence: CASSVGSGQDTQYF. The CDR3 coding sequence is TGTGCCAGCAGCGTAGGTTCAGGGCAAGATACGCAGTATTTT. The V gene is TRBV9, the J gene TRBJ2-3; D possibly corresponds to TRBD1 (5 bases). Germline CDR1 and CDR2: SGDLS and YYNGEE. V lost 0 bases, J lost 5 bases, and 10 bases lay in between. This CDR3 comprises 14 residues.

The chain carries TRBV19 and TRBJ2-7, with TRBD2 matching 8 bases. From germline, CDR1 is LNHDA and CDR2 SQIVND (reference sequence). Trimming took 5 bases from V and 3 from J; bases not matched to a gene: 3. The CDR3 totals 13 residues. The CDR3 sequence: CASSSAGGYEQYF. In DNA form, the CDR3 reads TGTGCCAGTAGTTCGGCGGGGGGCTACGAGCAGTACTTC.

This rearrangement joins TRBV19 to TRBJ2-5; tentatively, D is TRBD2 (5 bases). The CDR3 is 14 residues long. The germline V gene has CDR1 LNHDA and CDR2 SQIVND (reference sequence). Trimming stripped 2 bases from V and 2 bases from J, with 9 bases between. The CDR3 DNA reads TGTGCCAGTAGTATAAAACTAGAACAAGAGACCCAGTACTTC. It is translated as CASSIKLEQETQYF.